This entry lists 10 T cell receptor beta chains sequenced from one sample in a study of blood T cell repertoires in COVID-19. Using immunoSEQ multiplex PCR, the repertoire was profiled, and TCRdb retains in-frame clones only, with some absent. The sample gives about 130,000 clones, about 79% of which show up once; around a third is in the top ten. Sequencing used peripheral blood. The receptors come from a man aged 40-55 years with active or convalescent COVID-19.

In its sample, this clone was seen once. CDR3 nucleotides: TGTGCCAGTGGCCGGGACAGGGAAACTGAAGCTTTCTTT. Translated: CASGRDRETEAFF. The genes are TRBV19 and TRBJ1-1; 9 nucleotides line up with TRBD1. The CDR3 extends over 13 amino acids. With 8 bases clipped from V and 5 bases from J, the junction kept 6 bases outside the gene matches. Germline assignment: CDR1 LNHDA and CDR2 SQIVND (reference sequence).

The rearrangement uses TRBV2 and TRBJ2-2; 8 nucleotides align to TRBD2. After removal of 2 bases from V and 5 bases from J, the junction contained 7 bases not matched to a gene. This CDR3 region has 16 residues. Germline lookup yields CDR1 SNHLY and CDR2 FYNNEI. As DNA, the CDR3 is TGTGCCAGCAGTGAAAGAGGCGCGGGGGGAACCGGGGAGCTGTTTTTT. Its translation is CASSERGAGGTGELFF.

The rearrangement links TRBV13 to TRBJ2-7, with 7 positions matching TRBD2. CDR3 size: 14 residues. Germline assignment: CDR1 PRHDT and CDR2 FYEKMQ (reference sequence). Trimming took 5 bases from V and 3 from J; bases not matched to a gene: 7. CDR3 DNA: TGTGCCAGCAGCAACAGAGCGGGACGCTACGAGCAGTACTTC. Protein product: CASSNRAGRYEQYF.

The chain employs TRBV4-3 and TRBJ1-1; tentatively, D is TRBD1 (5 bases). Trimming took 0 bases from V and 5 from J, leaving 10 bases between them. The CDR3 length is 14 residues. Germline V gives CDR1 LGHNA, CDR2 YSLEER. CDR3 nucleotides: TGCGCCAGCAGCCAAGACCCCAGGGTAACTGAAGCTTTCTTT. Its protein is CASSQDPRVTEAFF.

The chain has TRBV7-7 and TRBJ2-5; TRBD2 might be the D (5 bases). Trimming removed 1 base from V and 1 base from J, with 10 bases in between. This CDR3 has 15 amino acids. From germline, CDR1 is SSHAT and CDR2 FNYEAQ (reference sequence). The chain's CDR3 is CASSLGAGSQETQYF. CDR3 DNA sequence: TGTGCCAGCAGCTTAGGTGCGGGTTCCCAAGAGACCCAGTACTTC.

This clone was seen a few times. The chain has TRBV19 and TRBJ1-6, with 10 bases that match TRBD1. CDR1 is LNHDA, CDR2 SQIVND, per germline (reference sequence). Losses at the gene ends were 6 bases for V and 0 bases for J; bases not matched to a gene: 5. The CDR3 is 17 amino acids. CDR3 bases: TGTGCCAGTAGCCGCTGGACAGGGGGCTCCTATAATTCACCCCTCCACTTT. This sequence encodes CASSRWTGGSYNSPLHF.

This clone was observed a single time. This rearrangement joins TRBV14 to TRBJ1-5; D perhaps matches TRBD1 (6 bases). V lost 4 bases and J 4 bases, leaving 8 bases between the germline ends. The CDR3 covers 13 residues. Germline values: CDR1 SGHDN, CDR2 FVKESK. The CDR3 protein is CASSPTGNQPQHF. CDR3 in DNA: TGTGCCAGCAGCCCGACAGGAAATCAGCCCCAGCATTTT.

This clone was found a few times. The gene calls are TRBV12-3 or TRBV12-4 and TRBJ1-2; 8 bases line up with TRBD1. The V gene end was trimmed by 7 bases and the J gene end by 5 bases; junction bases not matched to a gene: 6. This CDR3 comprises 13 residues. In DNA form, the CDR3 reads TGTGCCAGCAATGGACAGGGACTATATGGCTACACCTTC. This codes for CASNGQGLYGYTF.

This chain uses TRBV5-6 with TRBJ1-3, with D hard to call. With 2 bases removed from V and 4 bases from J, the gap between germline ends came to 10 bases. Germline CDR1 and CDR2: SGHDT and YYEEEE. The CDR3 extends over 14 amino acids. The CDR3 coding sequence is TGTGCCAGCAGCTTACCCAACTCCGGAAACACCATATATTTT. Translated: CASSLPNSGNTIYF.

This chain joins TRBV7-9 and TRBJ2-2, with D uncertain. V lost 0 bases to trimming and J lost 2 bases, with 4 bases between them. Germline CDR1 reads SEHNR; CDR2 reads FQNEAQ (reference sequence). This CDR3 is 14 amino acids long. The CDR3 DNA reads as TGTGCCAGCAGCTTAGCGGCCAACACCGGGGAGCTGTTTTTT. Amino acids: CASSLAANTGELFF.